This T cell receptor beta chain appears in the sequencing data of a study of shared clonotypes between healthy human individuals. CD4+ cell separation produced CD45RA+ naive and CD45RA-negative memory subsets. Note on this clone: Antigen unknown.

Data came from immunoSEQ multiplex PCR; TCRdb stores just in-frame clones and leaves some out. This sample has 2 million to 2.5 million clones, with almost 96% found just once. Germline V gene sequence: CDR1 SGDLS, CDR2 YYNGEE. Trimming cost V 0 bases and J 6 bases; bases outside gene matches: 8. The CDR3 is 16 residues long. Study-wide points: Relative to clonotypes present in all four donors, those not shared had lower generation probabilities. Memory subsets generally showed smaller estimated richness than naive subsets did.

The chain joins TRBV9 to TRBJ1-2; 10 nucleotides align to TRBD1. The source is a man aged 18 to 30 in good health. Input material: naive CD4+ T cells sorted from blood. The subset here: CD45RA+ positively selected. The CDR3 DNA sequence: TGTGCCAGCAGCGTAGGAGGGACAGGGGTTGGGGATGGCTACACCTTC. This sequence encodes CASSVGGTGVGDGYTF. Using reference TRBV9 and TRBJ1-2 for the parts outside the CDR3, the full variable domain is DSGVTQTPKHLITATGQRVTLRCSPRSGDLSVYWYQQSLDQGLQFLIQYYNGEERAKGNILERFSAQQFPDLHSELNLSSLELGDSALYFCASSVGGTGVGDGYTFGSGTRLTVV.